The clone carrying this T cell receptor (beta chain) was seen a handful of times. Its antigen is not identified. On the basis of clinical symptoms, serum thyroxine and TRAb, thyroid ultrasound and orbital computed tomography, diagnoses were made. Out of around 10 ml of fresh peripheral blood came the PBMCs. These data belong to a study of T cells in Graves' hyperthyroidism and ophthalmopathy. Study as a whole: Peripheral blood was drawn at first diagnosis, prior to all treatment.

The study's findings and limits: Most thyroid clonotypes expanded above 0.001 appeared in blood too.

Germline CDR1 reads DFQATT; CDR2 reads SNEGSKA (reference sequence). CDR3 length: 13 residues. V lost 1 base and J lost 7, with 11 bases in between. Amplification of TCR beta CDR3 regions used RNA as the template. TCR CDR3 regions were first amplified by RT-PCR with HTBI primers. Using its own MiXCR run on the multiplex PCR reads, TCRdb lists one record per CDR3 protein. The repertoire holds about 770,000 distinct CDR3 sequences, with around a sixth as singletons. This TCR came from a woman between 50 and 59 years old with Graves' hyperthyroidism that later progressed to Graves' ophthalmopathy. The chain has TRBV20-1 and TRBJ2-1, with D unresolved. Sequencing was done on a sample of blood. The CDR3 region is CSARGLVVNEQFF. In DNA, the CDR3 is TGCAGTGCTAGAGGATTGGTGGTGAATGAGCAGTTCTTC.